The text below deals with one T cell receptor (beta chain). The CDR3 loop spans 15 amino acids. Trimming left V 3 bases short and J 4 bases short, with 15 bases between. Germline loops: CDR1 SGHVS, CDR2 FNYEAQ. The TCR beta repertoire was assessed by survey-level immunoSEQ sequencing. Data came from immunoSEQ multiplex PCR; TCRdb stores just in-frame clones and leaves some out. The sample has under 55,000 clones, 90% to 95% seen once. The sequenced sample consisted of PBMCs. The rearrangement links TRBV7-6 to TRBJ1-1; D perhaps matches TRBD1 (6 bases). The TCR originated in a man between 35 and 55 years old with rheumatoid arthritis. CDR3 coding DNA: TGTGCCAGCAGCTTCCCCGTAGAGGGGGGCACTGAAGCTTTCTTT. Translating gives CASSFPVEGGTEAFF.